The clone carrying this T cell receptor beta chain was observed a single time. These data originate in a study of CD8 T cells in Susac syndrome. V shed 0 bases, J shed 7 bases, and the junction held 1 base outside the gene matches. Germline CDR1 and CDR2: SGHRS and YFSETQ. The CDR3 covers 14 residues. Reverse transcription of roughly 0.5 to 1 ug RNA used random hexamers. An immunoSEQ multiplex PCR generated amplified TCR beta CDR3 products spanning 54 Vbeta and 13 Jbeta. From the immunoSEQ multiplex PCR reads, TCRdb called clonotypes with MiXCR, one entry per CDR3 protein. The profile shows nearly 200,000 distinct CDR3 sequences, 90% to 95% of them singletons. In the multiple sclerosis control group, patients were treatment-naive and had stable or active relapsing-remitting disease. Negative isolation yielded CD4+ and CD8+ T cells, and FACS enriched TEMRA cells.

Sequences were obtained from CD4+ T cells from PBMCs. This chain uses TRBV5-1 with TRBJ2-1, with 10 bases that match TRBD2. This sequence originates from a human donor with multiple sclerosis. The CDR3: CASSLALAGNEQFF. The CDR3 nucleotides read TGCGCCAGCAGCTTGGCACTAGCGGGGAATGAGCAGTTCTTC. The entire variable domain, with the rest obtained from reference TRBV5-1 and TRBJ2-1, is as follows: KAGVTQTPRYLIKTRGQQVTLSCSPISGHRSVSWYQQTPGQGLQFLFEYFSETQRNKGNFPGRFSGRQFSNSRSEMNVSTLELGDSALYLCASSLALAGNEQFFGPGTRLTVL.